The 7 T cell receptor beta chains presented below share a single source sample, sequenced in a study of technical replicates of blood from a few donors. Only in-frame clones appear in the TCRdb table, and some are missing; sequencing was by immunoSEQ multiplex PCR. Among about 93,000 clones, about 96% were seen once, and the ten largest hold roughly 0.28%. Material for sequencing was T cells isolated from PBMCs. All receptors come from a human donor in good health.

CDR3 bases: TGTGCCAGCAGTGGCCGGACAGCGAAGAATCAGCCCCAGCATTTT. Translated, it gives CASSGRTAKNQPQHF. This chain links TRBV2 with TRBJ1-5, with D possibly being TRBD1 (6 bases). The CDR3 sequence is 15 residues long. In germline, CDR1 is SNHLY, CDR2 FYNNEI. Trimming cost V 4 bases and J 4 bases, with 14 bases left between them.

The rearrangement uses TRBV6-1 and TRBJ2-1; 8 bases match TRBD2. J gave up 0 bases and V 6 bases, and 4 bases lay outside the gene matches. CDR3 length: 15 amino acids. Germline CDR1 and CDR2: MNHNS and SASEGT. CDR3 sequence reads: CASRASGSSYNEQFF. The CDR3 nucleotides are TGTGCCAGCAGGGCCAGCGGGAGCTCCTACAATGAGCAGTTCTTC.

The CDR3 DNA follows: TGTGCCAGCCAAGGGGTAGCCAAAAACATTCAGTACTTC. It specifies CASQGVAKNIQYF. The chain links TRBV28 to TRBJ2-4; D perhaps matches TRBD1 (5 bases). The CDR3 loop spans 13 amino acids. Deletions cut 8 bases from V and 0 bases from J, with 8 bases between. Germline lookup yields CDR1 MDHEN and CDR2 SYDVKM. The whole variable domain, filled in from reference TRBV28 and TRBJ2-4, reads DVKVTQSSRYLVKRTGEKVFLECVQDMDHENMFWYRQDPGLGLRLIYFSYDVKMKEKGDIPEGYSVSREKKERFSLILESASTNQTSMYLCASQGVAKNIQYFGAGTRLSVL.

This chain uses TRBV19 with TRBJ2-1; D uncertain. V dropped 4 bases and J dropped 12 bases, with 10 bases sitting between them. CDR1 and CDR2 (germline): LNHDA, SQIVND (reference sequence). The CDR3 covers 11 residues. Here the CDR3 DNA reads TGTGCCAGTAGTACGAGGCTAAGGCAGTTCTTC. It specifies CASSTRLRQFF. The complete variable domain, with remaining parts taken from reference TRBV19 and TRBJ2-1, reads DGGITQSPKYLFRKEGQNVTLSCEQNLNHDAMYWYRQDPGQGLRLIYYSQIVNDFQKGDIAEGYSVSREKKESFPLTVTSAQKNPTAFYLCASSTRLRQFFGPGTRLTVL.

This clone was detected only once. The gene calls are TRBV1 and TRBJ2-3; TRBD2, the table's D call, lacks a check against the DNA. TRBV1 is termed a pseudogene. The CDR3 is 19 residues long. The CDR3 spells CTSSPTSGRANTNTDTQYF. The CDR3 DNA sequence: TGCACCAGCAGCCCGACTAGCGGGAGGGCAAACACCAACACAGATACGCAGTATTTT.

The V call is TRBV19, the J call TRBJ2-5; 13 bases fit TRBD2. Germline-derived CDR1 and CDR2 are LNHDA and SQIVND (reference sequence). This CDR3 has 14 residues. V lost 8 bases to trimming and J lost 4 bases; unmatched junction nucleotides: 4. CDR3 bases: TGTGCCAGTCGGACTAGCGGGAGAGGAGAGACCCAGTACTTC. This sequence encodes CASRTSGRGETQYF.

The rearrangement uses TRBV2 and TRBJ1-2; the match to TRBD1 covers 7 bases. The CDR3 extends over 14 amino acids. Germline CDR1 and CDR2: SNHLY and FYNNEI. The V segment lost 6 bases and the J segment 4 bases; nucleotides outside the gene matches: 8. CDR3 protein: CASRTGTKVYGYTF. The CDR3 DNA follows: TGTGCCAGCAGGACAGGGACCAAAGTCTATGGCTACACCTTC. Looking up the rest from reference TRBV2 and TRBJ1-2 gives the full variable domain: EPEVTQTPSHQVTQMGQEVILRCVPISNHLYFYWYRQILGQKVEFLVSFYNNEISEKSEIFDDQFSVERPDGSNFTLKIRSTKLEDSAMYFCASRTGTKVYGYTFGSGTRLTVV.